Shown below are 22 T cell receptor beta chains from a single sample sequenced in a study of vaccination effects on CD4 cells after COVID-19. These receptors are not linked to any known antigen. Sequencing was performed with immunoSEQ multiplex PCR; in TCRdb, only in-frame clones are kept and a portion is missing. Here the sample spans about 40,000 clones, about three fifths being singletons. After expansion with viral peptide pools in the ViraFEST assay, antigen-specific CD4+ T cells were sequenced. The culture ran for approximately nine days before CD4+ T cells were isolated. Among the vaccine recipients, none had a prior SARS-CoV-2 infection, and nucleocapsid antibodies were negative. The material was CD4+ T cells from PBMCs cultured with HCoV-OC43 spike peptides, obtained before COVID-19 vaccination. The subset here: HCoV-OC43 spike overlapping peptide pool stimulation. Source of these receptors: a human donor who received a COVID-19 vaccine.

The V call is TRBV6-2 or TRBV6-3, the J call TRBJ2-3; 9 positions agree with TRBD2. Germline V lookup: CDR1 MNHEY, CDR2 SVGEGT. V shed 4 bases and J 5 bases; nucleotides not matched to a gene: 13. The CDR3 spans 17 residues. CDR3 nucleotides: TGTGCCAGCAGTTCGGACTATCGGCTAGCGGGGAAAGATACGCAGTATTTT. This gives the protein CASSSDYRLAGKDTQYF.

This chain joins TRBV5-1 and TRBJ2-3; 10 bases line up with TRBD2. This CDR3 has 14 amino acids. The J segment lost 9 bases and the V segment lost 1 base, leaving 5 bases of the junction unmatched. Per the germline V gene, CDR1 is SGHRS and CDR2 is YFSETQ. CDR3 nucleotide sequence: TGCGCCAGCAGCTTGCAGCGGGAGGGCACGACGCAGTATTTT. Translating gives CASSLQREGTTQYF. The whole variable domain, remainder taken from reference TRBV5-1 and TRBJ2-3, is KAGVTQTPRYLIKTRGQQVTLSCSPISGHRSVSWYQQTPGQGLQFLFEYFSETQRNKGNFPGRFSGRQFSNSRSEMNVSTLELGDSALYLCASSLQREGTTQYFGPGTRLTVL.

This clone was counted only a few times. J is TRBJ2-2 and V is TRBV13; TRBD1 agrees at 7 bases. V shed 3 bases, J shed 6 bases, and the junction held 4 bases outside the gene matches. This CDR3 region has 14 residues. Germline assignment: CDR1 PRHDT and CDR2 FYEKMQ (reference sequence). CDR3 protein: CASSLGQLPGELFF. The DNA for the CDR3 is TGTGCCAGCAGCTTGGGACAGTTACCCGGGGAGCTGTTTTTT.

The gene calls are TRBV5-1 and TRBJ2-2, with 14 bases that match TRBD2. The V segment lost 5 bases and the J segment 6 bases; nucleotides outside the gene matches: 15. There are 19 residues in the CDR3. Germline V CDR1 and CDR2: SGHRS, YFSETQ. The CDR3: CASRDGGLAGGRSSGELFF. CDR3 coding DNA: TGCGCCAGCAGGGACGGTGGACTAGCGGGAGGCCGTTCGTCCGGGGAGCTGTTTTTT.

This clone has a handful of counts. The CDR3 region has the DNA TGCGCCAGCAGCTTGTTAGCAAACACTGAAGCTTTCTTT. Its translation: CASSLLANTEAFF. The V call is TRBV5-1, the J call TRBJ1-1; D ambiguous. The CDR3 has 13 amino acids. Germline V lookup: CDR1 SGHRS, CDR2 YFSETQ. V was pared by 1 base and J by 2 bases, with 6 bases between.

This rearrangement joins TRBV29-1 to TRBJ2-3; D is unclear. CDR1 and CDR2 (germline): SQVTM, ANQGSEA. Trimming cost V 3 bases and J 6 bases, with 13 bases left between them. The CDR3 has 13 amino acids. The CDR3, as DNA: TGCAGCGTTGAGGCGAGGCCGAGGGATACGCAGTATTTT. Translating it yields CSVEARPRDTQYF.

This chain uses TRBV12-3 or TRBV12-4 with TRBJ1-2; 7 nucleotides agree with TRBD1. This CDR3 has 13 amino acids. V trimming: 5 bases; J trimming: 7 bases; junction bases outside the gene matches: 7. CDR3 region: CASSADRAGGYTF. CDR3 sequence (DNA): TGTGCCAGCAGTGCCGACAGGGCCGGTGGCTACACCTTC.

CDR3 sequence (DNA): TGTGCCAGCAGTCTAGCGGGGGTCGGGAACACCGGGGAGCTGTTTTTT. Its translation: CASSLAGVGNTGELFF. The rearrangement joins TRBV2 to TRBJ2-2; TRBD2 matches 10 bases. The J segment lost 1 base and the V segment lost 5 bases, leaving 4 bases of the junction unmatched. Germline assignment: CDR1 SNHLY and CDR2 FYNNEI. This CDR3 region has 16 residues.

The V gene is TRBV11-2, the J gene TRBJ2-7; TRBD2 matches at 8 bases. This CDR3 has 18 residues. With 5 bases clipped from V and 2 bases from J, the junction kept 17 bases outside the gene matches. Germline V gene lookup returns CDR1 SGHAT and CDR2 FQNNGV. The CDR3: CASSPIDRGRGAAYEQYF. The CDR3 DNA reads as TGTGCCAGCAGCCCCATAGATCGGGGGCGGGGGGCCGCCTACGAGCAGTACTTC.

The chain is built from TRBV4-1 and TRBJ2-1, with 8 bases that match TRBD1. CDR1 MGHRA and CDR2 YSYEKL come from the germline V gene. The V segment lost 4 bases and the J segment 8 bases; nucleotides outside the gene matches: 10. CDR3 length: 15 amino acids. The CDR3 region is CASSLLPTGDHEQFF. DNA of the CDR3: TGCGCCAGCAGCCTCTTACCGACAGGGGATCATGAGCAGTTCTTC.

This clone was picked up one time. This chain uses TRBV15 with TRBJ1-5; 10 nucleotides agree with TRBD1. From germline, CDR1 is LNHNV and CDR2 YYDKDF (reference sequence). J gave up 6 bases and V 8 bases, and 7 bases lay outside the gene matches. The CDR3 runs 14 residues. Written as DNA, the CDR3 is TGTGCCACCGCACCGGGACAGGGGCGTCAGCCCCAGCATTTT. Protein product: CATAPGQGRQPQHF.

The chain carries TRBV5-1 and TRBJ1-2; D call uncertain. V gave up 3 bases and J gave up 4 bases, with 13 bases separating them. Germline V gene sequence: CDR1 SGHRS, CDR2 YFSETQ. The CDR3 contains 14 residues. CDR3 amino acids: CASSSEGLSYGYTF. The CDR3 DNA reads TGCGCCAGCAGCTCGGAAGGGCTGAGCTATGGCTACACCTTC.

The rearrangement joins TRBV5-4 to TRBJ1-4; no clear D. CDR1 is SGHNT and CDR2 is YYREEE in the germline V gene (reference sequence). Trimming shortened V by 4 bases and J by 0 bases, and 13 bases separated the two germline ends. CDR3 length: 16 amino acids. The CDR3: CASSPTRGTTNEKLFF. The CDR3 bases are TGTGCCAGCAGCCCGACCCGGGGTACAACTAATGAAAAACTGTTTTTT.

This clone showed up just a few times. The rearrangement joins TRBV10-1 to TRBJ1-2; D unresolved. The CDR3 is made up of 13 amino acids. Trimming cost V 3 bases and J 5 bases, with 10 bases left between them. Germline CDR1 reads WNHNN; CDR2 reads SYGVQD (reference sequence). The DNA for the CDR3 is TGCGCCAGCAGTGATGATAGTGATTATGGCTACACCTTC. It translates to CASSDDSDYGYTF.

The genes are TRBV11-2 and TRBJ2-1, with 16 bases that match TRBD2. Losses at the gene ends were 3 bases for V and 2 bases for J; bases not matched to a gene: 1. CDR1 and CDR2 (germline): SGHAT, FQNNGV. The CDR3 consists of 17 residues. The chain's CDR3 is CASSFGTSGGAYNEQFF. CDR3 bases: TGTGCCAGCAGCTTCGGGACTAGCGGGGGGGCCTACAATGAGCAGTTCTTC.

The chain uses TRBV6-5 and TRBJ1-2, with D perhaps matching TRBD1 (5 bases). V gave up 2 bases and J gave up 4 bases, with 17 bases separating them. Germline loops: CDR1 MNHEY, CDR2 SVGAGI. This CDR3 contains 16 residues. CDR3 bases: TGTGCCAGCAGTTACAGAATCGGACACGGCAGCTATGGCTACACCTTC. It yields the protein CASSYRIGHGSYGYTF.

The V call is TRBV6-5, the J call TRBJ2-7; 7 bases match TRBD2. J gave up 2 bases and V 8 bases, and 3 bases lay outside the gene matches. Germline V gene lookup returns CDR1 MNHEY and CDR2 SVGAGI. The CDR3 spans 12 residues. The CDR3 here is CASGTTAYEQYF. CDR3 nucleotide sequence: TGTGCCAGCGGGACTACCGCCTACGAGCAGTACTTC.

The chain couples TRBV6-4 to TRBJ2-1; 8 bases fit TRBD2. Germline loops: CDR1 MRHNA, CDR2 SNTAGT. The CDR3 has 15 amino acids. The trim removed 0 bases at V and 9 bases at J, leaving 7 bases unmatched. The CDR3 nucleotides read TGTGCCAGCAGTGACTCCGAAGCGGGAGCCAGTGAGCAGTTCTTC. It specifies CASSDSEAGASEQFF.

V and J are TRBV7-2 and TRBJ2-1, with no clear D. The CDR3 is 13 residues long. Germline assignment: CDR1 SGHTA and CDR2 FQGNSA. Trimming removed 3 bases from V and 9 bases from J, with 12 bases in between. Written as DNA, the CDR3 is TGTGCCAGCAGCTTGAGACGAGAAAGTGAGCAGTTCTTC. Amino acid sequence: CASSLRRESEQFF.

This clone was detected a few times. The chain has TRBV12-3 or TRBV12-4 and TRBJ1-1; no definite D call. The CDR3 has 13 amino acids. V lost 6 bases and J lost 3, with 11 bases in between. Written as DNA, the CDR3 is TGTGCCAGCAGCCGTCGTGTCGACACTGAAGCTTTCTTT. Encoded protein: CASSRRVDTEAFF.

This chain connects TRBV6-5 to TRBJ2-7; D is perhaps TRBD1 (10 bases). Germline V gene sequence: CDR1 MNHEY, CDR2 SVGAGI. Trimming took off 7 bases at V and 2 bases at J, with 18 bases between the two ends. The CDR3 length is 15 residues. CDR3 nucleotides: TGTGCCAGCACCGCGGGAGGGACAGGGGCCTACGAGCAGTACTTC. Its protein is CASTAGGTGAYEQYF.

This clone appeared a few times. V is TRBV6-1 and J is TRBJ1-2; D is unresolved. V lost 2 bases and J 4 bases, leaving 8 bases between the germline ends. This CDR3 has 13 residues. Germline V gives CDR1 MNHNS, CDR2 SASEGT. The CDR3 loop is CASSELGFYGYTF. In DNA, the CDR3 is TGTGCCAGCAGTGAATTGGGGTTCTATGGCTACACCTTC.